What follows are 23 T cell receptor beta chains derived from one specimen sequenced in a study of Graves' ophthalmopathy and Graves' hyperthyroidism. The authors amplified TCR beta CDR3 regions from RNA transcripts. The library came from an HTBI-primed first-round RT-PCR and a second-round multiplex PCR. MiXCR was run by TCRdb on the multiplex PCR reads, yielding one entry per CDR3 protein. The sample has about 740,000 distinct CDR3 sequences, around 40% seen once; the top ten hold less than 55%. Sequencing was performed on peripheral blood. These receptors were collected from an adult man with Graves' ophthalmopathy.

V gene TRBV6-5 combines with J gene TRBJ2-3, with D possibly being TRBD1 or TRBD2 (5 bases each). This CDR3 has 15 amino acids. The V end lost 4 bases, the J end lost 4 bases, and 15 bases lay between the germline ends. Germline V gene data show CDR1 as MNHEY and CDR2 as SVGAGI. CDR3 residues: CASSFAGTEADTQYF. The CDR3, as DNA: TGTGCCAGCAGTTTCGCCGGGACCGAGGCAGATACGCAGTATTTT.

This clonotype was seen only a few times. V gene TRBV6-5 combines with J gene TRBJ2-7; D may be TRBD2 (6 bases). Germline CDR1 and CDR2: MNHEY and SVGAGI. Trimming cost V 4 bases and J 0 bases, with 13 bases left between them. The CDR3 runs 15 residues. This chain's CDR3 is CASSWGSGASYEQYF. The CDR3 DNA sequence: TGTGCCAGCAGTTGGGGTAGCGGAGCCTCCTACGAGCAGTACTTC.

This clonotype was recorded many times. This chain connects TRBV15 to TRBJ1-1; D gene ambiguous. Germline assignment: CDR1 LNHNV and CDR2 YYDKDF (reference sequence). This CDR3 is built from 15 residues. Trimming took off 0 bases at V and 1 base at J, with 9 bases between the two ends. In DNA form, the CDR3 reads TGTGCCACCAGCAGAGAAGGGTCGGCGAACACTGAAGCTTTCTTT. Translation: CATSREGSANTEAFF.

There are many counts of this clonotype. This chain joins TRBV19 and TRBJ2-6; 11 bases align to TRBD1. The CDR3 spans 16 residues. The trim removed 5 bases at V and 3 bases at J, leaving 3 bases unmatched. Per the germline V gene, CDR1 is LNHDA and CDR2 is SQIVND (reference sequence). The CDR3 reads CASSGQGADGANVLTF. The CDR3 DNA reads TGTGCCAGTAGTGGACAGGGGGCGGATGGGGCCAACGTCCTGACTTTC.

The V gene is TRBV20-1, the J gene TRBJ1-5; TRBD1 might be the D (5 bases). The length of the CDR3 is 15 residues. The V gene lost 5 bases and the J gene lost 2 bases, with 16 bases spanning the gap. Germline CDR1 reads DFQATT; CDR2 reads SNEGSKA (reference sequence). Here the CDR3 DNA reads TGCAGTGCTGTTACTCCGGGACTCGGCAATCAGCCCCAGCATTTT. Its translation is CSAVTPGLGNQPQHF.

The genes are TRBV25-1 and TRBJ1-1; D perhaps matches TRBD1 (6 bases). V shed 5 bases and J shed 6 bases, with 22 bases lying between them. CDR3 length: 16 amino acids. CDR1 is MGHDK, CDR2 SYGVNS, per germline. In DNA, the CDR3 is TGTGCCAGCAGTTATGGGGCGGCAGGGGCGTTCTCTGAAGCTTTCTTT. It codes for CASSYGAAGAFSEAFF.

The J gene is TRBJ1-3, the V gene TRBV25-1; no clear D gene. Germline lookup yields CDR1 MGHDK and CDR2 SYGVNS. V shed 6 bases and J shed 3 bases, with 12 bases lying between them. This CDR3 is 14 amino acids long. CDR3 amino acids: CASSGPSYGNTIYF. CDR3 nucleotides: TGTGCCAGCAGCGGACCCTCCTATGGAAACACCATATATTTT.

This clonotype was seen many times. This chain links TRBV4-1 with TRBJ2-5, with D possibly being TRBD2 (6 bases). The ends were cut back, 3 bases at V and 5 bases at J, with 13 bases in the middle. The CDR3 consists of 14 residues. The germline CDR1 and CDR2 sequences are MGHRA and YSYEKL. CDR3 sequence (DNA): TGCGCCAGCAGCCAGAGGGACTTGATCGAGACCCAGTACTTC. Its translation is CASSQRDLIETQYF.

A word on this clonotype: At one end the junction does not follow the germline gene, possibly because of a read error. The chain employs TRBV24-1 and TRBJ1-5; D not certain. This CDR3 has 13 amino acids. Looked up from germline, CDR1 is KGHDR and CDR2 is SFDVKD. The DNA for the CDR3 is TGTGCCAGCAGTTACTTGGAAAATCAGCCCCAGCATTTT. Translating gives CASSYLENQPQHF.

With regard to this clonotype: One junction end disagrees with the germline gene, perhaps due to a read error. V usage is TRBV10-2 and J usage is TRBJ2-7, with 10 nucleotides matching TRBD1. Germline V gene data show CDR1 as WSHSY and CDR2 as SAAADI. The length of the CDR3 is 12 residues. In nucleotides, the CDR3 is TGTGCCAGCGGGACAGGGGTTTTCGAGCAGTACTTC. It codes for CASGTGVFEQYF.

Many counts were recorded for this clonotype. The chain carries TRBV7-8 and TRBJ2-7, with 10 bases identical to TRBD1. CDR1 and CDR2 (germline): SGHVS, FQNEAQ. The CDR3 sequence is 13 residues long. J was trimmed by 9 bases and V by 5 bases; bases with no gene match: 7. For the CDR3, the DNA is TGTGCCAGCAGCACGGACAGGGGGGTGTTGCAGTACTTC. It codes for CASSTDRGVLQYF.

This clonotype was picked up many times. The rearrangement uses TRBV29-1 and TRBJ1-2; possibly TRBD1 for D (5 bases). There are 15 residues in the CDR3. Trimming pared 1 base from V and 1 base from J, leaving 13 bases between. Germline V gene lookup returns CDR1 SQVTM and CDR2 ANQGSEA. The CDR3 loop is CSVEGVRDLNYGYTF. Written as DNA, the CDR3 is TGCAGCGTTGAAGGGGTTCGGGACCTTAACTATGGCTACACCTTC.

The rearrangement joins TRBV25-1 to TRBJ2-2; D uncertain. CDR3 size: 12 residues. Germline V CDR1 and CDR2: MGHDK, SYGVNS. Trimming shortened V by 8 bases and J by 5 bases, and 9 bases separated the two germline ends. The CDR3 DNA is TGTGCCAGCCCCGTTGTGACCGGGGAGCTGTTTTTT. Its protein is CASPVVTGELFF.

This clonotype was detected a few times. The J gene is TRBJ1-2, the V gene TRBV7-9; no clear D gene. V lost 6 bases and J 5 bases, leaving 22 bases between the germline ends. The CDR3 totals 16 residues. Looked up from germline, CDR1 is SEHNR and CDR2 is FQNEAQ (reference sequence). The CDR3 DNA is TGTGCCAGCAGTGATATATGGAGACGGACCATTTATGGCTACACCTTC. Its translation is CASSDIWRRTIYGYTF. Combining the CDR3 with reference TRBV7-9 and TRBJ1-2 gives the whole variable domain DTGVSQNPRHKITKRGQNVTFRCDPISEHNRLYWYRQTLGQGPEFLTYFQNEAQLEKSRLLSDRFSAERPKGSFSTLEIQRTEQGDSAMYLCASSDIWRRTIYGYTFGSGTRLTVV.

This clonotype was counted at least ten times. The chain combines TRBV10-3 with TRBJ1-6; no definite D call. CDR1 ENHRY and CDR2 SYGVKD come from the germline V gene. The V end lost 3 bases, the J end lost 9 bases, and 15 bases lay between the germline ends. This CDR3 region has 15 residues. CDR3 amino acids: CAISDDLPGGSPLHF. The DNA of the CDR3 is TGTGCCATCAGTGATGACCTCCCAGGCGGTTCACCCCTCCACTTT.

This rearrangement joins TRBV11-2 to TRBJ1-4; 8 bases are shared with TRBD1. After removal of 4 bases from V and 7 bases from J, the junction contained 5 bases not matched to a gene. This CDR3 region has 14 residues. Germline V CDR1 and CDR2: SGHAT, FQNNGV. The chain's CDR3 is CASSSQGAGEKLFF. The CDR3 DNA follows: TGTGCCAGCAGCTCCCAGGGGGCGGGTGAAAAACTGTTTTTT.

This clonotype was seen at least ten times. CDR3 sequence: CSAIRGDYQETQYF. The CDR3 region has the DNA TGCAGCGCGATCCGAGGGGACTACCAAGAGACCCAGTACTTC. V usage is TRBV29-1 and J usage is TRBJ2-5, with D perhaps TRBD2 (6 bases). Germline V gene sequence: CDR1 SQVTM, CDR2 ANQGSEA. Trimming left V 7 bases short and J 0 bases short, with 15 bases between. This CDR3 is built from 14 residues.

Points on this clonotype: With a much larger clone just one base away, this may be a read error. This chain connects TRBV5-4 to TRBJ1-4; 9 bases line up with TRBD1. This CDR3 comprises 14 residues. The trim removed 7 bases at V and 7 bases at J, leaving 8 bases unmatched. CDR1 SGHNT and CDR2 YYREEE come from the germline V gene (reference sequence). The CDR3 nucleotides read TGTGCCAGCGGCCGAGGGACAGGGCGTGAAAAACTGTTTTTT. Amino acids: CASGRGTGREKLFF.

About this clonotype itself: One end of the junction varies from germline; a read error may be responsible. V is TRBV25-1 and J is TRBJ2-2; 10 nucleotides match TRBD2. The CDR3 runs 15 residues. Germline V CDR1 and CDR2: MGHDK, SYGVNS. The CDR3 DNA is TGTGCCTGGAGGGAGGTACTAGCGGGATCCGGGGACCTGTTTTTT. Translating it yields CAWREVLAGSGDLFF.

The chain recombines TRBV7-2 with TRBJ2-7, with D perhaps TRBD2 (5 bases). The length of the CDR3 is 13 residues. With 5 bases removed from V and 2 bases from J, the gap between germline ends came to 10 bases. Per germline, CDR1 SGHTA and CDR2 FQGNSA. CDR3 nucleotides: TGTGCCAGCAGCCATGGAGGAACCTACGAGCAGTACTTC. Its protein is CASSHGGTYEQYF.

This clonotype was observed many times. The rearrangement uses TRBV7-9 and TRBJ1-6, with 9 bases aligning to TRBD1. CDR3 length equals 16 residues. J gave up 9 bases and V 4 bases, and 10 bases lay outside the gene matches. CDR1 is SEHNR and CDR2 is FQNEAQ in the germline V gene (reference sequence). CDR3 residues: CASSSSAGTGRSPLHF. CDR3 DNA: TGTGCCAGCAGCTCGTCCGCCGGGACAGGGCGTTCACCCCTCCACTTT.

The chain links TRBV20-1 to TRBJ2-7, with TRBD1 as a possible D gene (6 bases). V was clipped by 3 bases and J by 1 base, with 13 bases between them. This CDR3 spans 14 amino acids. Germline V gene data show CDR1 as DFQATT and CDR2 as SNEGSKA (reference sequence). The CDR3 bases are TGCAGTGCTAGCGTTTCGGACAGTTCCTACGAGCAGTACTTC. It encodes CSASVSDSSYEQYF.

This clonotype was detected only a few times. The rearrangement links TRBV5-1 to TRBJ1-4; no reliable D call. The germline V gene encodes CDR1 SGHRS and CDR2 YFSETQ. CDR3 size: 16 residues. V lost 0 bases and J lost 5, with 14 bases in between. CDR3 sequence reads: CASSLARGVGNEKLFF. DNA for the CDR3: TGCGCCAGCAGCTTGGCCCGCGGGGTTGGGAATGAAAAACTGTTTTTT.